The 5 T cell receptor beta chains listed next were all sequenced from one sample in a study of blood T cells in healthy people across ages. Alongside a J-beta primer mix, a sample-barcoded 5' primer served in a second PCR lasting 7 to 11 cycles. TCRdb called the 5' RACE reads again in MiXCR, with one record for every CDR3 protein. The sample has about 930,000 distinct CDR3 sequences, almost 30% seen once; the top ten hold roughly a tenth. Separately, the same data were catalogued under a study of T cells of mothers and their children.

The sample consisted of blood. The receptor set was obtained from a middle-aged woman in good health.

The V call is TRBV6-1, the J call TRBJ1-6; D is uncertain. Trimming took off 0 bases at V and 13 bases at J, with 4 bases between the two ends. Germline assignment: CDR1 MNHNS and CDR2 SASEGT. This CDR3 spans 11 amino acids. In DNA, the CDR3 is TGTGCCAGCAGTGAAGCCGGCCCCCTCCACTTT. This translates into CASSEAGPLHF.

This clonotype was seen a few times. The V gene is TRBV10-3, the J gene TRBJ2-2; TRBD1 matches 9 bases. CDR3 length equals 16 residues. Germline CDR1 is ENHRY and CDR2 is SYGVKD. V trimming: 8 bases; J trimming: 4 bases; junction bases outside the gene matches: 11. For the CDR3, the DNA is TGTGCCATCGGTACTGGTGGACAGGGGAGCACCGGGGAGCTGTTTTTT. The encoded protein is CAIGTGGQGSTGELFF.

This clonotype appeared a few times. The CDR3 DNA reads as TGCAGCGGGGGGCACGGGGGATCTAACTATGGCTACACCTTC. It yields the protein CSGGHGGSNYGYTF. The gene calls are TRBV20-1 and TRBJ1-2, with D possibly being TRBD1 (6 bases). The CDR3 has 14 residues. The germline gives CDR1 DFQATT, CDR2 SNEGSKA (reference sequence).

This clonotype was seen more than once but under ten times. This chain uses TRBV7-2 with TRBJ1-1; 7 nucleotides match TRBD1. V dropped 2 bases and J dropped 3; count of bases not matched to a gene: 18. The CDR3 is 19 amino acids. Germline V gene sequence: CDR1 SGHTA, CDR2 FQGNSA. The CDR3 coding sequence is TGTGCCAGCAGCTTAATCACCCCAGACAGGGTAGGAGGGGACACTGAAGCTTTCTTT. It codes for CASSLITPDRVGGDTEAFF.

This clonotype was detected many times. The chain combines TRBV20-1 with TRBJ2-7, with 8 bases fitting TRBD1. Germline V lookup: CDR1 DFQATT, CDR2 SNEGSKA (reference sequence). The CDR3 sequence is 12 residues long. The V and J ends lost 5 bases and 5 bases, in that order; junction bases with no gene match: 5. CDR3 nucleotides: TGCAGTGCTCCGGACAGGGTCCACGAGCAGTACTTC. Amino acids: CSAPDRVHEQYF.